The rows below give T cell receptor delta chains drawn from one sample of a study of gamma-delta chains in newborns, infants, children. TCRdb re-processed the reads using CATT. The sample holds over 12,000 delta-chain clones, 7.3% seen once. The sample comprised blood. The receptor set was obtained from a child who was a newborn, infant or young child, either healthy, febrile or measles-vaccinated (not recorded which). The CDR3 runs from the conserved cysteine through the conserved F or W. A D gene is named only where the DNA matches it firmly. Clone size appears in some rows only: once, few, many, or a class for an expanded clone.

CDR3nt: TGTGCCTGTGACAGCCTCGGGGGATACACCGATAAACTCATCTTT
CDR3aa: CACDSLGGYTDKLIF
d_gene: TRDD3
j_gene: TRDJ1
abundance: medium-sized
v_gene: TRDV2
len: 15

CDR3nt: TGTGCCTGTGACACCGTCGGGGGATGCCACGATAAACTCATCTTT
CDR3aa: CACDTVGGCHDKLIF
d_gene: TRDD3
j_gene: TRDJ1
abundance: few
v_gene: TRDV2
len: 15

CDR3nt: TGTGCTCTTGGGGAACTGGGGGATACCGATAAACTCATCTTT
CDR3aa: CALGELGDTDKLIF
d_gene: TRDD3
j_gene: TRDJ1
abundance: medium-sized
v_gene: TRDV1
len: 14

CDR3nt: TGTGCCTGTGACCCTGTACTGGGGGATACGCTTTGGGACACCCGACAGATGTTTTTC
CDR3aa: CACDPVLGDTLWDTRQMFF
d_gene: TRDD3
j_gene: TRDJ3
abundance: few
v_gene: TRDV2
len: 19

CDR3nt: TGTGCCTGTGACACCGTCGAGGGATACTACCCCTGGGACACCCGACAGATGTTTTTC
CDR3aa: CACDTVEGYYPWDTRQMFF
d_gene: TRDD3
j_gene: TRDJ3
abundance: many
v_gene: TRDV2
len: 19

CDR3nt: TGTGCCTGTGACACCTGGGGACAAGACTCCTGGGACACCCGACAGACGTTTTTC
CDR3aa: CACDTWGQDSWDTRQTFF
d_gene: -
j_gene: TRDJ3
abundance: few
v_gene: TRDV2
len: 18

CDR3nt: TGTGCCTGTGACACACTTCGTACTGGGGGATACTGGGACACCCGACAGATGTTTTTC
CDR3aa: CACDTLRTGGYWDTRQMFF
d_gene: TRDD3
j_gene: TRDJ3
abundance: many
v_gene: TRDV2
len: 19

CDR3nt: TGTGCCTGTGACACTCTGGGGGATACGGCCTGGGACACCCGACAGATGTTTTTC
CDR3aa: CACDTLGDTAWDTRQMFF
d_gene: TRDD3
j_gene: TRDJ3
abundance: few
v_gene: TRDV2
len: 18

CDR3nt: TGTGCCTGTGACACCGTGGGACTGGGGGACACGCTCTGGGACACCCGACAGATGTTTTTC
CDR3aa: CACDTVGLGDTLWDTRQMFF
d_gene: TRDD3
j_gene: TRDJ3
abundance: few
v_gene: TRDV2
len: 20

CDR3nt: TGTGCTCTTGGGGAAACTCCTCCTTCCTCACTGGGTCCTACCGATAAACTCATCTTT
CDR3aa: CALGETPPSSLGPTDKLIF
d_gene: -
j_gene: TRDJ1
abundance: -
v_gene: TRDV1
len: 19

CDR3nt: TGTGCCTGTGACAAACTGGGGGAGCTGACAGCACAACTCTTCTTT
CDR3aa: CACDKLGELTAQLFF
d_gene: TRDD3
j_gene: TRDJ2
abundance: -
v_gene: TRDV2
len: 15

CDR3nt: TGTGCCTGTGACACCGTAGGATATAGCTCCTGGGACACCCGACAGATGTTTTTC
CDR3aa: CACDTVGYSSWDTRQMFF
d_gene: -
j_gene: TRDJ3
abundance: -
v_gene: TRDV2
len: 18

CDR3nt: TGTGCCTGTGACTTACTGGGGGCTACAGCACAACTCTTCTTT
CDR3aa: CACDLLGATAQLFF
d_gene: TRDD3
j_gene: TRDJ2
abundance: medium-sized
v_gene: TRDV2
len: 14

CDR3nt: TGTGCCCGTGACACCTGGGGGATACGGGGATCCTGGGACACCCGACAGATGTTTTTC
CDR3aa: CARDTWGIRGSWDTRQMFF
d_gene: TRDD3
j_gene: TRDJ3
abundance: -
v_gene: TRDV2
len: 19

CDR3nt: TGTGCCTGTGACTTACTGGGGGCTACGCTCTCCTGGGACACCCGACAGATGTTTTTC
CDR3aa: CACDLLGATLSWDTRQMFF
d_gene: TRDD3
j_gene: TRDJ3
abundance: -
v_gene: TRDV2
len: 19

CDR3nt: TGTGCCTGTGACACGTTGGGTGGGGGATACGACCAAAAGACAGCACAACTCTTCTTT
CDR3aa: CACDTLGGGYDQKTAQLFF
d_gene: TRDD3
j_gene: TRDJ2
abundance: -
v_gene: TRDV2
len: 19

CDR3nt: TGTGCCTGTGACGCCCTACTAGGAGGGAATAGAAAAACAGCACAACTCTTCTTT
CDR3aa: CACDALLGGNRKTAQLFF
d_gene: -
j_gene: TRDJ2
abundance: -
v_gene: TRDV2
len: 18

CDR3nt: TGTGCTTGTGACGACACTGGGGGATTGAGGTCCTGGGACACCCGACAGATGTTTTTC
CDR3aa: CACDDTGGLRSWDTRQMFF
d_gene: TRDD3
j_gene: TRDJ3
abundance: -
v_gene: TRDV2
len: 19

CDR3nt: TGTGCCTGTGACACGAGGAGGGCCCAGAGCTCCTGGGACACCCGACAGATGTTTTTC
CDR3aa: CACDTRRAQSSWDTRQMFF
d_gene: -
j_gene: TRDJ3
abundance: few
v_gene: TRDV2
len: 19

CDR3nt: TGTGCCTGTGACACTGTTAGCTCCTGGGACACCCGACAGATGTTTTTC
CDR3aa: CACDTVSSWDTRQMFF
d_gene: -
j_gene: TRDJ3
abundance: many
v_gene: TRDV2
len: 16

CDR3nt: TGTGCCTGTGACACCGGCGAACTTTTTACTGGTGCCACCTGGGACACCCGACAGATGTTTTTC
CDR3aa: CACDTGELFTGATWDTRQMFF
d_gene: -
j_gene: TRDJ3
abundance: -
v_gene: TRDV2
len: 21

CDR3nt: TGTGCCTGTGACCTACTGGGGGATACAGCGTGGGACACCCGACAGATGTTTTTC
CDR3aa: CACDLLGDTAWDTRQMFF
d_gene: TRDD3
j_gene: TRDJ3
abundance: few
v_gene: TRDV2
len: 18

CDR3nt: TGTGCCTGTGGCTGGGGGGTCCGCTCCTGGGACACCCGACAGATGTTTTTC
CDR3aa: CACGWGVRSWDTRQMFF
d_gene: TRDD3
j_gene: TRDJ3
abundance: few
v_gene: TRDV2
len: 17

CDR3nt: TGTGCCTGTGACACCTTCCTCTCCTGGGACACCCGACAGATGTTTTTC
CDR3aa: CACDTFLSWDTRQMFF
d_gene: -
j_gene: TRDJ3
abundance: -
v_gene: TRDV2
len: 16

CDR3nt: TGTGCCTGTGACACCTGGGGGATAAGAGATAAACTCATCTTT
CDR3aa: CACDTWGIRDKLIF
d_gene: TRDD3
j_gene: TRDJ1
abundance: -
v_gene: TRDV2
len: 14